One and the same sample provided the 30 T cell receptor beta chains below, sequenced in a study of CD4 T cells in relation to SARS-CoV-2 and coronaviruses. Only in-frame clones appear in the TCRdb table, and some are missing; sequencing was by immunoSEQ multiplex PCR. The profile shows about 20,000 clones, roughly three quarters of them singletons. What these receptors recognize is not known. Unexposed donor CD4+ T cells date from about 2010-2019, before the COVID-19 pandemic. CD4+ T cells were isolated from the cells after 10 days of culture. Input material: CD4+ T cells from PBMCs, cultured in vitro. The source of these receptors is a human donor in good health.

The rearrangement joins TRBV28 to TRBJ2-1; D ambiguous. Trimming removed 2 bases from V and 5 bases from J, with 4 bases in between. Germline V gene lookup returns CDR1 MDHEN and CDR2 SYDVKM. This CDR3 region has 12 residues. This chain's CDR3 is CASSLLDNEQFF. CDR3 bases: TGTGCCAGCAGTTTACTTGACAATGAGCAGTTCTTC. Full variable domain (rest looked up from reference TRBV28 and TRBJ2-1): DVKVTQSSRYLVKRTGEKVFLECVQDMDHENMFWYRQDPGLGLRLIYFSYDVKMKEKGDIPEGYSVSREKKERFSLILESASTNQTSMYLCASSLLDNEQFFGPGTRLTVL.

V gene TRBV12-3 or TRBV12-4 combines with J gene TRBJ1-1; D is possibly TRBD1 (6 bases). The V and J ends lost 5 bases and 8 bases respectively, with 12 bases between them. The CDR3 consists of 12 residues. CDR3 nucleotides: TGTGCCAGCAGTCGTGGACAGTCAGAAGCTTTCTTT. This codes for CASSRGQSEAFF.

This chain connects TRBV18 to TRBJ1-4; 9 positions match TRBD1. V gave up 6 bases and J gave up 4 bases; unmatched junction bases: 6. CDR1 and CDR2 from the germline V gene are KGHSH and LQKENI. This CDR3 spans 15 amino acids. This CDR3 reads CASSPTGGLNEKLFF. CDR3 nucleotides: TGTGCCAGCTCCCCGACAGGGGGGCTTAATGAAAAACTGTTTTTT.

The CDR3 protein is CASSLDEGFSYGYTF. CDR3 bases: TGTGCCAGCAGCTTAGACGAGGGATTCAGCTATGGCTACACCTTC. J is TRBJ1-2 and V is TRBV7-6; the D is unclear. Per germline, CDR1 SGHVS and CDR2 FNYEAQ. This CDR3 comprises 15 residues. Trimming pared 1 base from V and 4 bases from J, leaving 13 bases between.

This clone appeared once. CDR3 in DNA: TGTGCCAGCAGCTTAGCGGCGGTGGACGATAATGGCTACACCTTC. Protein sequence: CASSLAAVDDNGYTF. The genes are TRBV7-9 and TRBJ1-2, with D unclear. The CDR3 extends over 15 amino acids. Germline V gene lookup returns CDR1 SEHNR and CDR2 FQNEAQ (reference sequence). V lost 0 bases, J lost 6 bases, and 14 bases lay in between.

V is TRBV10-3 and J is TRBJ1-1; the match to TRBD1 covers 8 bases. CDR1 and CDR2 from the germline V gene are ENHRY and SYGVKD. V shed 6 bases, J shed 6 bases, and the junction held 6 bases outside the gene matches. This CDR3 comprises 13 residues. This chain's CDR3 is CAISRQGSPEAFF. As DNA, the CDR3 is TGTGCCATCAGCAGACAGGGGAGCCCTGAAGCTTTCTTT.

This clone is medium-sized (0.01 to 0.1%) in the sample. This chain connects TRBV28 to TRBJ2-1, with 8 bases identical to TRBD1. After removal of 4 bases from V and 1 base from J, the junction contained 9 bases not matched to a gene. The CDR3 has 17 residues. Germline V gene sequence: CDR1 MDHEN, CDR2 SYDVKM. CDR3 coding DNA: TGTGCCAGCAGTTCCCGGACAGGGCTCAAATCCTACAATGAGCAGTTCTTC. It specifies CASSSRTGLKSYNEQFF.

This rearrangement joins TRBV2 to TRBJ1-6; D not resolved. This CDR3 has 16 residues. Germline CDR1 SNHLY, CDR2 FYNNEI. The V end lost 7 bases, the J end lost 5 bases, and 18 bases lay between the germline ends. DNA for the CDR3: TGTGCCAGCATCGAGTCTTGGGGTTTGAATAATTCACCCCTCCACTTT. The encoded protein is CASIESWGLNNSPLHF. Combining the CDR3 with reference TRBV2 and TRBJ1-6 gives the whole variable domain EPEVTQTPSHQVTQMGQEVILRCVPISNHLYFYWYRQILGQKVEFLVSFYNNEISEKSEIFDDQFSVERPDGSNFTLKIRSTKLEDSAMYFCASIESWGLNNSPLHFGNGTRLTVT.

The V call is TRBV28, the J call TRBJ1-2; D remains unclear. Trimming took 9 bases from V and 5 from J, leaving 19 bases between them. The CDR3 runs 14 residues. Per germline, CDR1 MDHEN and CDR2 SYDVKM. CDR3 region: CASQRGSHLYGYTF. CDR3 DNA sequence: TGTGCCAGTCAACGGGGTTCTCACCTTTATGGCTACACCTTC.

The chain recombines TRBV18 with TRBJ2-7; 11 bases are a match to TRBD1. V dropped 6 bases and J dropped 2; count of bases not matched to a gene: 6. This CDR3 has 15 amino acids. Germline assignment: CDR1 KGHSH and CDR2 LQKENI. Written as DNA, the CDR3 is TGTGCCAGCTCCCAGCCGGGACAGGGGGCCTACGAGCAGTACTTC. Translated: CASSQPGQGAYEQYF.

V is TRBV25-1 and J is TRBJ2-7, with D unclear. Trimming took off 4 bases at V and 5 bases at J, with 15 bases between the two ends. The germline V gene has CDR1 MGHDK and CDR2 SYGVNS. CDR3 size: 14 residues. This chain's CDR3 is CASSGSRGTHEQYF. The DNA of the CDR3 is TGTGCCAGCAGTGGTTCTCGAGGTACCCACGAGCAGTACTTC.

This rearrangement joins TRBV10-3 to TRBJ2-1; the D gene is possibly TRBD1 (6 bases). CDR3 size: 13 residues. Trimming pared 4 bases from V and 8 bases from J, leaving 12 bases between. Germline V gene data show CDR1 as ENHRY and CDR2 as SYGVKD. This chain's CDR3 is CAISGPQGHEQFF. Here the CDR3 DNA reads TGTGCCATCAGTGGGCCCCAGGGGCATGAGCAGTTCTTC.

V gene TRBV5-4 combines with J gene TRBJ1-1; D may be TRBD1 (6 bases). This CDR3 has 13 residues. The germline V gene encodes CDR1 SGHNT and CDR2 YYREEE (reference sequence). V was clipped by 0 bases and J by 11 bases, with 14 bases between them. The CDR3 DNA reads TGTGCCAGCAGCTTGGATCCGGGGGCTGCCGCTTTCTTT. This translates into CASSLDPGAAAFF.

With regard to this clone: At one boundary the junction diverges from the germline segment, which might be a read error. The chain joins TRBV30 to TRBJ2-7; a weak D match, TRBD2 (8 bases). Germline-derived CDR1 and CDR2 are GTSNPN and SVGIG (reference sequence). The CDR3 length is 13 residues. CDR3 in DNA: TGTGCCTGGAGTGTACGGGAGGGGGCGGGCCCCTGGTTC. Its protein is CAWSVREGAGPWF. Combining the CDR3 with reference TRBV30 and TRBJ2-7 gives the whole variable domain SQTIHQWPATLVQPVGSPLSLECTVEGTSNPNLYWYRQAAGRGLQLLFYSVGIGQISSEVPQNLSASRPQDRQFILSSKKLLLSDSGFYLCAWSVREGAGPWFGPGTRLTVT.

The chain recombines TRBV20-1 with TRBJ1-1; the D is unclear. Trimming took 3 bases from V and 0 from J, leaving 14 bases between them. From germline, CDR1 is DFQATT and CDR2 SNEGSKA (reference sequence). The CDR3 spans 15 residues. CDR3 sequence: CSASLFRNMNTEAFF. As DNA, the CDR3 is TGCAGTGCTAGTTTATTCCGGAACATGAACACTGAAGCTTTCTTT.

The chain recombines TRBV5-4 with TRBJ2-7; 14 bases line up with TRBD2. The CDR3 has 17 residues. Germline CDR1 reads SGHNT; CDR2 reads YYREEE (reference sequence). V was clipped by 7 bases and J by 7 bases; unmatched bases: 16. In DNA, the CDR3 is TGTGCCAGCGGGCTTCAGGGGACTAGCGGGAGTCCGAGGGAGCAGTACTTC. It translates to CASGLQGTSGSPREQYF. Combining the CDR3 with reference TRBV5-4 and TRBJ2-7 gives the whole variable domain ETGVTQSPTHLIKTRGQQVTLRCSSQSGHNTVSWYQQALGQGPQFIFQYYREEENGRGNFPPRFSGLQFPNYSSELNVNALELDDSALYLCASGLQGTSGSPREQYFGPGTRLTVT.

In its sample, this clone was seen a few times. The rearrangement uses TRBV18 and TRBJ1-1; D unresolved. The V end lost 6 bases, the J end lost 1 base, and 12 bases lay between the germline ends. From germline, CDR1 is KGHSH and CDR2 LQKENI. CDR3 length equals 14 residues. DNA of the CDR3: TGTGCCAGCTCTCCCTGGGGAAGGAACACTGAAGCTTTCTTT. The encoded protein is CASSPWGRNTEAFF.

The chain is built from TRBV11-2 and TRBJ1-5, with a tentative D call TRBD1 (5 bases). Germline V gene sequence: CDR1 SGHAT, CDR2 FQNNGV. Trimming took 1 base from V and 3 from J, leaving 22 bases between them. The CDR3 sequence is 19 residues long. The CDR3 protein is CASSLGLGQGTEANQPQHF. Written as DNA, the CDR3 is TGTGCCAGCAGCTTAGGCTTGGGTCAGGGAACCGAGGCCAATCAGCCCCAGCATTTT.

By share of the sample, this clone is medium-sized. V and J are TRBV7-8 and TRBJ2-1; 13 bases agree with TRBD2. Germline CDR1 SGHVS, CDR2 FQNEAQ. After removal of 6 bases from V and 8 bases from J, the junction contained 7 bases not matched to a gene. CDR3 length equals 15 residues. CDR3 region: CASSYTSGRAYEQFF. In DNA form, the CDR3 reads TGTGCCAGCAGTTATACTAGCGGGAGGGCGTATGAGCAGTTCTTC.

The chain carries TRBV12-3 or TRBV12-4 and TRBJ2-7; TRBD2 might be the D (6 bases). Trimming pared 3 bases from V and 3 bases from J, leaving 9 bases between. CDR3 length: 13 amino acids. The CDR3: CASSFLGGYEQYF. The CDR3 nucleotides read TGTGCCAGCAGTTTTTTGGGGGGCTACGAGCAGTACTTC.

This sequence joins TRBV24-1 and TRBJ2-5; 8 bases match TRBD2. The CDR3 length is 16 residues. Per the germline V gene, CDR1 is KGHDR and CDR2 is SFDVKD. With 4 bases clipped from V and 5 bases from J, the junction kept 11 bases outside the gene matches. CDR3 protein: CATSDPGGGLEETQYF. The CDR3 DNA reads as TGTGCCACCAGTGACCCCGGGGGGGGGCTAGAGGAGACCCAGTACTTC.

This clone was seen only a few times. The chain carries TRBV11-1 and TRBJ2-1; 8 bases are a match to TRBD2. Unmatched junction bases numbered 10, after V lost 2 bases and J lost 7 bases. The CDR3 loop spans 16 amino acids. CDR1 is SGHAT and CDR2 is FQDESV in the germline V gene (reference sequence). The CDR3 spells CASSLPGLGVGNEQFF. Here the CDR3 DNA reads TGTGCCAGCAGCTTACCGGGACTAGGAGTCGGAAATGAGCAGTTCTTC. The complete variable domain, with remaining parts taken from reference TRBV11-1 and TRBJ2-1, reads EAEVAQSPRYKITEKSQAVAFWCDPISGHATLYWYRQILGQGPELLVQFQDESVVDDSQLPKDRFSAERLKGVDSTLKIQPAELGDSAMYLCASSLPGLGVGNEQFFGPGTRLTVL.

The chain carries TRBV9 and TRBJ1-1; D uncertain. V shed 0 bases and J shed 10 bases, with 10 bases lying between them. Germline values: CDR1 SGDLS, CDR2 YYNGEE. The CDR3 loop spans 12 amino acids. The DNA of the CDR3 is TGTGCCAGCAGCGTAGCTGAAGTAGGAGCTTTCTTT. Translation gives CASSVAEVGAFF.

In this sample, this clone turned up a few times. At one of its ends the junction is not consistent with the germline gene, which may arise from a read error. The chain couples TRBV7-9 to TRBJ1-5; 7 bases map to TRBD1. This CDR3 is 13 amino acids long. Germline CDR1 SEHNR, CDR2 FQNEAQ (reference sequence). The CDR3, as DNA: TGTGCCAGCAGCAGGGACAGCAATCGGCCCCAGCATTTT. Translating it yields CASSRDSNRPQHF.

V usage is TRBV6-5 and J usage is TRBJ1-5; D is unclear. V lost 8 bases and J lost 2, with 10 bases in between. Germline CDR1 MNHEY, CDR2 SVGAGI. The CDR3 runs 13 residues. The CDR3 protein is CASAANGNQPQHF. The DNA for the CDR3 is TGTGCCAGCGCGGCAAATGGCAATCAGCCCCAGCATTTT.

The chain carries TRBV7-2 and TRBJ2-2; D gene ambiguous. Germline V gene lookup returns CDR1 SGHTA and CDR2 FQGNSA. The CDR3 is 13 residues long. Trimming shortened V by 2 bases and J by 4 bases, and 5 bases separated the two germline ends. CDR3 coding DNA: TGTGCCAGCAGCTTATCGGTCACCGGGGAGCTGTTTTTT. As protein: CASSLSVTGELFF.

This clone appeared once. This sequence joins TRBV12-5 and TRBJ2-7, with TRBD1 matching over 8 bases. The CDR3 extends over 12 amino acids. The germline CDR1 and CDR2 sequences are LGHNT and FRNRAP. Trimming took 6 bases from V and 8 from J; bases not matched to a gene: 6. CDR3 nucleotides: TGTGCTAGTGGGCTGGACAGGGCTCAGCAGTACTTC. Residues: CASGLDRAQQYF. Using reference TRBV12-5 and TRBJ2-7 for the parts outside the CDR3, the full variable domain is DARVTQTPRHKVTEMGQEVTMRCQPILGHNTVFWYRQTMMQGLELLAYFRNRAPLDDSGMPKDRFSAEMPDATLATLKIQPSEPRDSAVYFCASGLDRAQQYFGPGTRLTVT.

The CDR3 protein is CASSRETQGVNEQFF. The DNA for the CDR3 is TGTGCCAGCAGTCGGGAGACCCAGGGAGTCAATGAGCAGTTCTTC. The J gene is TRBJ2-1, the V gene TRBV6-5, with a possible D match to TRBD2 (6 bases). Germline values: CDR1 MNHEY, CDR2 SVGAGI. This CDR3 has 15 residues. V lost 5 bases to trimming and J lost 6 bases, with 17 bases between them.

The table lists this clone with a few counts. The V gene is TRBV15, the J gene TRBJ2-1; D could derive from TRBD1 or TRBD2 (5 bases each). Looked up from germline, CDR1 is LNHNV and CDR2 is YYDKDF (reference sequence). The CDR3 consists of 12 residues. The V gene lost 3 bases and the J gene lost 9 bases, with 9 bases spanning the gap. CDR3 residues: CATSRGDIEQFF. Here the CDR3 DNA reads TGTGCCACCAGCAGGGGGGATATTGAGCAGTTCTTC. The whole variable domain, filled in from reference TRBV15 and TRBJ2-1, reads DAMVIQNPRYQVTQFGKPVTLSCSQTLNHNVMYWYQQKSSQAPKLLFHYYDKDFNNEADTPDNFQSRRPNTSFCFLDIRSPGLGDTAMYLCATSRGDIEQFFGPGTRLTVL.

This clone was detected a few times. The rearrangement joins TRBV2 to TRBJ1-5; D ambiguous. Per the germline V gene, CDR1 is SNHLY and CDR2 is FYNNEI. This CDR3 has 14 amino acids. V was cut by 4 bases and J by 0 bases, with 7 bases left in between. The CDR3 nucleotides are TGTGCCAGCAGTGTTTCAGGTAGCAATCAGCCCCAGCATTTT. This sequence encodes CASSVSGSNQPQHF. Filled out from reference TRBV2 and TRBJ1-5, the complete variable domain reads EPEVTQTPSHQVTQMGQEVILRCVPISNHLYFYWYRQILGQKVEFLVSFYNNEISEKSEIFDDQFSVERPDGSNFTLKIRSTKLEDSAMYFCASSVSGSNQPQHFGDGTRLSIL.